This T cell receptor beta chain was obtained from a study of shared clonotypes between healthy human individuals. This CDR3 spans 15 amino acids. The V gene end was trimmed by 0 bases and the J gene end by 2 bases; junction bases not matched to a gene: 3. CDR1 and CDR2 (germline): SGHTA, FQGTGA. With regard to this clone: The antigen remains undetermined.

The study's findings and limits: A generally larger estimated richness was seen in naive subsets than in memory subsets. Few donors restricted represented genetic and exposure-history diversity. Sharing of clonotypes among donors was expected to vary with sequencing depth.

CD45RO-negative CD8 cells positively selected for CCR7 made up the naive population, which excluded terminally differentiated effector memory CD45RA+ cells. Deep was the level used in running the assay. TCRdb's copy holds only in-frame clones and misses some; the assay was immunoSEQ multiplex PCR. The sample lists around 2,000,000 clones, around 93% seen once, with 1.5% to 2% in the top ten. This chain joins TRBV7-3 and TRBJ2-5, with 7 positions matching TRBD2. The clonotype comes from a man between 18 and 29 years old in good health. Some clones in this sample may be carry-over from other donors' samples. Sequenced material: naive CD8+ T cells from PBMCs. Here the CDR3 reads CASSLTLGRQETQYF. The CDR3 DNA reads TGTGCCAGCAGCTTAACGCTCGGGAGGCAAGAGACCCAGTACTTC.